Shown below are 24 T cell receptor beta chains from a single sample sequenced in a study of cytomegalovirus exposure and HLA in healthy donors. 13 Jbeta primers and 60 Vbeta primers were used for the PCR. The table came from immunoSEQ multiplex PCR; TCRdb's copy has only in-frame clones and leaves some out. The sample yields 150,000 or so clones, 80% to 85% seen once. The sequenced sample was PBMCs. The receptors come from a man aged 45-60 years in good health and CMV-seropositive.

V and J are TRBV6-6 and TRBJ1-5; 7 positions match TRBD1. The CDR3 length is 13 residues. The junction had 7 bases not matched to a gene; V was cut back by 7 bases and J by 7 bases. The V gene's germline CDR1 is MNHNY and CDR2 SVGAGI (reference sequence). The CDR3 is CASKNRGDQPQHF. CDR3 sequence (DNA): TGTGCCAGCAAAAACAGGGGCGACCAGCCCCAGCATTTT.

The chain couples TRBV6-5 to TRBJ2-3, with D unclear. The length of the CDR3 is 15 residues. Germline CDR1 MNHEY, CDR2 SVGAGI. The V end lost 0 bases, the J end lost 1 base, and 8 bases lay between the germline ends. CDR3 region: CASSYSNGGTDTQYF. In nucleotides, the CDR3 is TGTGCCAGCAGTTACTCGAACGGAGGCACAGATACGCAGTATTTT.

The V call is TRBV27, the J call TRBJ2-2; 7 nucleotides agree with TRBD2. This CDR3 spans 17 amino acids. CDR1 is MNHEY, CDR2 SMNVEV, per germline (reference sequence). V was pared by 3 bases and J by 3 bases, with 10 bases of the junction left unmatched. The CDR3, as DNA: TGTGCCAGCAGTTTGTTCGGGACGGGGGGAGACACCGGGGAGCTGTTTTTT. Amino acid sequence: CASSLFGTGGDTGELFF.

This chain uses TRBV7-2 with TRBJ2-7, with TRBD1 matching over 10 bases. The CDR3 extends over 17 amino acids. CDR1 is SGHTA, CDR2 FQGNSA, per germline. Trimming took 5 bases from V and 5 from J; bases not matched to a gene: 15. As DNA, the CDR3 is TGTGCCAGCAGCCCACGGTCTTCCGGGACAGGGGTCAACGAGCAGTACTTC. Translated: CASSPRSSGTGVNEQYF.

The chain has TRBV4-1 and TRBJ2-7; tentatively, D is TRBD2 (5 bases). Per germline, CDR1 MGHRA and CDR2 YSYEKL. This CDR3 has 13 amino acids. The V and J ends lost 4 bases and 6 bases respectively, with 13 bases between them. The CDR3 coding sequence is TGCGCCAGCAGCCTGTCTTCGGGGTTCGAGCAGTACTTC. It encodes CASSLSSGFEQYF.

The chain has TRBV28 and TRBJ2-6; possible D gene TRBD1, 6 bases. Between the trimmed V and J ends, which lost 8 bases and 0 bases, there was a span of 14 bases. This CDR3 is 16 amino acids long. Germline V gene data show CDR1 as MDHEN and CDR2 as SYDVKM. CDR3 nucleotide sequence: TGTGCCAGCGACAGGCCACTAAGCTCTGGGGCCAACGTCCTGACTTTC. Translation: CASDRPLSSGANVLTF.

V gene TRBV6-6 combines with J gene TRBJ1-6, with 9 bases that match TRBD1. From germline, CDR1 is MNHNY and CDR2 SVGAGI (reference sequence). After removal of 2 bases from V and 9 bases from J, the junction contained 5 bases not matched to a gene. This CDR3 has 15 amino acids. The CDR3 DNA follows: TGTGCCAGCAGTTACATACAGGGGGCGCTTTCACCCCTCCACTTT. This translates into CASSYIQGALSPLHF.

This chain links TRBV7-2 with TRBJ2-3, with 12 nucleotides matching TRBD2. The CDR3 loop spans 15 amino acids. V shed 7 bases and J 4 bases; nucleotides not matched to a gene: 6. Germline V gene lookup returns CDR1 SGHTA and CDR2 FQGNSA. The CDR3 reads CASNRLAGVADTQYF. The CDR3 DNA sequence: TGTGCCAGCAACAGACTAGCGGGAGTGGCAGATACGCAGTATTTT.

V and J are TRBV5-1 and TRBJ1-6; D possibly corresponds to TRBD1 (5 bases). This CDR3 contains 15 residues. V was trimmed by 0 bases and J by 7 bases, leaving 11 bases between them. Germline V gives CDR1 SGHRS, CDR2 YFSETQ. The CDR3 sequence is CASSLEGARNSPLHF. The CDR3 coding sequence is TGCGCCAGCAGCTTGGAAGGGGCTCGGAATTCACCCCTCCACTTT.

The V and J genes are TRBV28 and TRBJ1-1, with D possibly being TRBD1 (6 bases). CDR3 size: 15 residues. V dropped 2 bases and J dropped 6 bases, with 16 bases sitting between them. The germline CDR1 and CDR2 sequences are MDHEN and SYDVKM. The CDR3 here is CASSLILGGAAEAFF. The CDR3, as DNA: TGTGCCAGCAGTTTAATTCTTGGGGGGGCTGCTGAAGCTTTCTTT.

This clone turned up a few times. The V and J genes are TRBV6-6 and TRBJ1-4; D is possibly TRBD1 (5 bases). CDR3 length: 15 residues. From germline, CDR1 is MNHNY and CDR2 SVGAGI (reference sequence). Trimming took 0 bases from V and 7 from J, leaving 12 bases between them. The CDR3 sequence: CASSYSPGSPEKLFF. The CDR3 DNA sequence: TGTGCCAGCAGTTACTCGCCAGGGTCCCCTGAAAAACTGTTTTTT.

The gene calls are TRBV29-1 and TRBJ1-3, with D hard to call. This CDR3 contains 14 residues. The ends were cut back, 4 bases at V and 0 bases at J, with 10 bases in the middle. Germline CDR1 is SQVTM and CDR2 is ANQGSEA. The CDR3 DNA is TGCAGCGTTGTTGGGCAGGCCTCTGGAAACACCATATATTTT. It codes for CSVVGQASGNTIYF.

This clone was recorded once. This specimen includes other DNA sequences encoding the same CDR3. The chain links TRBV5-1 to TRBJ2-6, with 11 nucleotides matching TRBD1. With 4 bases clipped from V and 0 bases from J, the junction kept 3 bases outside the gene matches. This CDR3 contains 17 residues. Per the germline V gene, CDR1 is SGHRS and CDR2 is YFSETQ. Here the CDR3 reads CASSPGTGGSGANVLTF. The CDR3 region has the DNA TGCGCCAGCAGCCCCGGGACAGGGGGCTCTGGGGCCAACGTCCTGACTTTC.

The chain combines TRBV5-6 with TRBJ2-6; D call uncertain. The V and J ends lost 5 bases and 3 bases respectively, with 9 bases between them. The length of the CDR3 is 14 residues. CDR1 SGHDT and CDR2 YYEEEE come from the germline V gene. In DNA, the CDR3 is TGTGCCAGCAGAGCCCTCTTTGGGGCCAACGTCCTGACTTTC. This gives the protein CASRALFGANVLTF.

The chain links TRBV5-6 to TRBJ2-5, with 10 positions matching TRBD1. Trimming removed 1 base from V and 5 bases from J; junction bases left unmatched: 5. From germline, CDR1 is SGHDT and CDR2 YYEEEE. The CDR3 contains 15 residues. The CDR3 is CASSLTTGGRETQYF. CDR3 DNA sequence: TGTGCCAGCAGCTTGACGACAGGGGGCAGGGAGACCCAGTACTTC.

Only one count was recorded for this clone. This CDR3 is CASSVSGGASYEQYF. The CDR3 DNA reads TGTGCCAGCAGCGTCAGTGGGGGGGCGTCCTACGAGCAGTACTTC. This chain connects TRBV9 to TRBJ2-5, with D perhaps matching TRBD2 (7 bases). The end of the DNA fits TRBJ2-7 better, so the J call may be wrong. This CDR3 has 15 residues. Germline CDR1 reads SGDLS; CDR2 reads YYNGEE.

V is TRBV28 and J is TRBJ2-7, with D maybe TRBD2 (6 bases). V was clipped by 10 bases and J by 3 bases, with 19 bases between them. CDR1 is MDHEN, CDR2 SYDVKM, per germline. The CDR3 runs 14 residues. The CDR3 region has the DNA TGTGCCACTTCAGGCGGGACGCTATACTACGAGCAGTACTTC. It encodes CATSGGTLYYEQYF.

V usage is TRBV4-2 and J usage is TRBJ2-7; D is unresolved. The CDR3 has 14 residues. Trimming took off 4 bases at V and 0 bases at J, with 10 bases between the two ends. The germline V gene encodes CDR1 LGHNA and CDR2 YNFKEQ. CDR3 coding DNA: TGTGCCAGCAGCCCAAGTGACATCTCCTACGAGCAGTACTTC. Amino acid sequence: CASSPSDISYEQYF.

The chain uses TRBV10-3 and TRBJ2-2; the D gene is possibly TRBD2 (7 bases). Germline V gene sequence: CDR1 ENHRY, CDR2 SYGVKD. Trimming removed 7 bases at V and 6 bases at J, with 15 bases between. This CDR3 comprises 14 residues. CDR3 coding DNA: TGTGCCATCAACGGGGGGCGAGGGGCCGGGGAGCTGTTTTTT. This codes for CAINGGRGAGELFF.

This clone has a single count. V and J are TRBV6-6 and TRBJ2-3, with 9 nucleotides matching TRBD2. V was pared by 6 bases and J by 0 bases, with 7 bases of the junction left unmatched. The length of the CDR3 is 16 residues. The V gene's germline CDR1 is MNHNY and CDR2 SVGAGI (reference sequence). For the CDR3, the DNA is TGTGCCAGCAGCTGGGGGAGCGGGGGGAGCACAGATACGCAGTATTTT. Protein product: CASSWGSGGSTDTQYF.

The chain combines TRBV28 with TRBJ1-1; 9 bases are a match to TRBD1. Germline assignment: CDR1 MDHEN and CDR2 SYDVKM. The length of the CDR3 is 15 residues. V shed 6 bases and J 4 bases; nucleotides not matched to a gene: 9. CDR3 bases: TGTGCCAGCAGACCCTCACAGGGGGCGCTCACTGAAGCTTTCTTT. This encodes CASRPSQGALTEAFF.

The chain has TRBV28 and TRBJ2-7, with D hard to call. Germline V gene lookup returns CDR1 MDHEN and CDR2 SYDVKM. The CDR3 consists of 15 residues. V lost 6 bases and J 1 base, leaving 16 bases between the germline ends. CDR3 in DNA: TGTGCCAGCAGCTCATCGGTGGGCTTTTCCTACGAGCAGTACTTC. It is translated as CASSSSVGFSYEQYF.

The J gene is TRBJ2-2, the V gene TRBV7-2; 9 nucleotides agree with TRBD2. The germline V gene encodes CDR1 SGHTA and CDR2 FQGNSA. The J segment lost 4 bases and the V segment lost 1 base, leaving 7 bases of the junction unmatched. This CDR3 contains 17 residues. CDR3 coding DNA: TGTGCCAGCAGCTTAGTCGGCGGGGGGGCCATCACCGGGGAGCTGTTTTTT. Protein: CASSLVGGGAITGELFF. Variable domain in full (rest from reference TRBV7-2 and TRBJ2-2): GAGVSQSPSNKVTEKGKDVELRCDPISGHTALYWYRQSLGQGLEFLIYFQGNSAPDKSGLPSDRFSAERTGGSVSTLTIQRTQQEDSAVYLCASSLVGGGAITGELFFGEGSRLTVL.

This sequence joins TRBV10-3 and TRBJ2-2; D is ambiguous. V lost 11 bases to trimming and J lost 6 bases, with 13 bases between them. CDR3 length: 12 residues. CDR1 and CDR2 from the germline V gene are ENHRY and SYGVKD. The CDR3 region is CALLQESGELFF. DNA of the CDR3: TGTGCCCTTCTCCAGGAATCCGGGGAGCTGTTTTTT.